This TCR beta chain was identified during a study of blood T cell repertoires in COVID-19. Libraries were prepared by immunoSEQ multiplex PCR; TCRdb keeps only in-frame clonotypes and omits some of them. The table has 55,000 to 75,000 clones, over 65% seen once; the top ten hold roughly a third. Per germline, CDR1 MNHEY and CDR2 SVGAGI. The CDR3 consists of 13 residues. V gave up 10 bases and J gave up 3 bases; unmatched junction bases: 6. Sequenced input: peripheral blood. The chain recombines TRBV6-5 with TRBJ2-7; TRBD1 matches 10 bases. The TCR comes from a woman in her seventies with acute or convalescent COVID-19. The CDR3: CATRQGARYEQYF. The CDR3 bases are TGTGCCACCAGACAGGGGGCGCGCTACGAGCAGTACTTC.